The 23 T cell receptor beta chains listed next were all sequenced from one sample in a study of T cells in severe cutaneous drug reactions. The iRepertoire multiplex PCR system with TCR subtype-specific primers built both bulk and single-cell libraries. Reprocessing the multiplex PCR reads, TCRdb reports a single entry for every CDR3 protein and omits DNA. This sample's clone table lists 1,500 to 2,000 distinct CDR3 sequences. The donors had carbamazepine-induced Stevens-Johnson syndrome or toxic epidermal necrolysis. The specimen sequenced was PBMCs. The origin of the receptors is a human donor with Stevens-Johnson syndrome, a severe cutaneous drug reaction.

The rearrangement links TRBV28 to TRBJ1-5; TCRdb indicates TRBD1, and absent DNA this call remains unverified. Germline V gene sequence: CDR1 MDHEN, CDR2 SYDVKM. The CDR3 length is 15 residues. The CDR3 here is CASSRLPEGNQPQHF.

The chain uses TRBV10-3 and TRBJ2-6; checking the TCRdb D call of TRBD2 is not possible without DNA. The CDR3 loop spans 17 amino acids. CDR1 is ENHRY, CDR2 SYGVKD, per germline. This chain's CDR3 is CATAFAGGRSGANVLTF.

According to its frequency, this clonotype is large (0.1 to 1%). The chain has TRBV28 and TRBJ2-2; as DNA is missing, the TRBD2 call by TCRdb cannot be tested. The CDR3 is 13 amino acids. Germline CDR1 and CDR2: MDHEN and SYDVKM. This CDR3 reads CASTPWGAGELFF.

In terms of frequency, this clonotype is medium-sized. The chain employs TRBV19 and TRBJ2-1; TCRdb lists TRBD1, though no DNA is available to test this call. Germline V lookup: CDR1 LNHDA, CDR2 SQIVND (reference sequence). There are 14 residues in the CDR3. The CDR3 sequence: CASSFLGAYNEQFF.

The chain joins TRBV11-2 to TRBJ2-4; TCRdb designates TRBD2, a call that cannot be tested without DNA. This CDR3 is built from 17 residues. Germline V gene lookup returns CDR1 SGHAT and CDR2 FQNNGV. CDR3 amino acids: CASSHGLAGRAKNIQYF.

The V call is TRBV28, the J call TRBJ2-3; TCRdb calls TRBD1, which cannot be checked without DNA. This CDR3 region has 15 residues. The V gene's germline CDR1 is MDHEN and CDR2 SYDVKM. CDR3 amino acids: CASSSTGGGTDTQYF. Combining the CDR3 with reference TRBV28 and TRBJ2-3 gives the whole variable domain DVKVTQSSRYLVKRTGEKVFLECVQDMDHENMFWYRQDPGLGLRLIYFSYDVKMKEKGDIPEGYSVSREKKERFSLILESASTNQTSMYLCASSSTGGGTDTQYFGPGTRLTVL.

According to its frequency, this clonotype is medium-sized. The CDR3 loop reads CASSLVQIQYRYTF. V gene TRBV7-9 combines with J gene TRBJ1-2. CDR1 SEHNR and CDR2 FQNEAQ come from the germline V gene (reference sequence). This CDR3 comprises 14 residues.

This clonotype is called medium-sized (0.01 to 0.1%) based on its frequency. The CDR3 protein is CATSRDGAGVNTEAFF. This chain joins TRBV15 and TRBJ1-1; there is no DNA to check the TCRdb D call of TRBD1. CDR1 is LNHNV, CDR2 YYDKDF, per germline (reference sequence). The CDR3 has 16 amino acids.

This chain uses TRBV7-2 with TRBJ2-3; TCRdb's D gene call, TRBD2, goes unchecked for lack of DNA. CDR3 length: 21 residues. Germline CDR1 reads SGHTA; CDR2 reads FQGNSA. The CDR3 sequence is CASSLQGLAGGRPSRTNTQYF. Based on the CDR3 plus reference TRBV7-2 and TRBJ2-3, the full variable domain is GAGVSQSPSNKVTEKGKDVELRCDPISGHTALYWYRQSLGQGLEFLIYFQGNSAPDKSGLPSDRFSAERTGGSVSTLTIQRTQQEDSAVYLCASSLQGLAGGRPSRTNTQYFGPGTRLTVL.

According to its frequency, this clonotype is medium-sized. The rearrangement links TRBV28 to TRBJ1-1. CDR3 length equals 14 residues. Looked up from germline, CDR1 is MDHEN and CDR2 is SYDVKM. CDR3: CASSFRWSNTEAFF.

This clonotype is classed as medium-sized by frequency. The chain couples TRBV28 to TRBJ2-1; without DNA, the TCRdb call of TRBD2 cannot be checked. The CDR3 is made up of 16 amino acids. CDR1 and CDR2 (germline): MDHEN, SYDVKM. CDR3 protein: CASSLLAGGSYNEQFF.

This clonotype shows up as medium-sized by frequency. The CDR3 loop reads CASKDRVGNQPQHF. The V call is TRBV6-1, the J call TRBJ1-5; no DNA is available, so the TRBD1 call from TCRdb remains unchecked. CDR1 MNHNS and CDR2 SASEGT come from the germline V gene. There are 14 residues in the CDR3.

The V and J genes are TRBV20-1 and TRBJ2-7. Germline V gives CDR1 DFQATT, CDR2 SNEGSKA (reference sequence). This CDR3 has 12 amino acids. The CDR3 loop is CSARGLSYEQYF.

The V call is TRBV5-1, the J call TRBJ2-7. The germline CDR1 and CDR2 sequences are SGHRS and YFSETQ. The CDR3 length is 14 residues. The CDR3 spells CASSLAQGSYEQYF.

This clonotype registers medium-sized by frequency. The V call is TRBV6-1, the J call TRBJ2-1; the D call of TRBD1 rests on TCRdb alone, since no DNA is present to check it. Germline V gene lookup returns CDR1 MNHNS and CDR2 SASEGT. This CDR3 is built from 14 residues. The CDR3 sequence: CASSPWGASNEQFF.

Its frequency marks this clonotype as large (0.1 to 1%). The V gene is TRBV6-1, the J gene TRBJ2-1. This CDR3 region has 14 residues. Germline V gene lookup returns CDR1 MNHNS and CDR2 SASEGT. CDR3 loop: CASIGPGPYNEQFF.

Its frequency marks this clonotype as medium-sized. The chain has TRBV6-5 and TRBJ2-5. The CDR3 spans 13 residues. Germline CDR1 MNHEY, CDR2 SVGAGI. The chain's CDR3 is CASSFSGLQTQYF.

Frequency places this clonotype as medium-sized (0.01 to 0.1%). The gene calls are TRBV12-3 or TRBV12-4 and TRBJ2-5; checking the TCRdb D call of TRBD1 is not possible without DNA. The CDR3 runs 16 residues. The CDR3 sequence is CASSLEAYRTQETQYF.

Frequency places this clonotype as medium-sized (0.01 to 0.1%). The chain couples TRBV7-8 to TRBJ1-6; the D call from TCRdb, TRBD1, cannot be confirmed without DNA. The CDR3 has 17 residues. Germline CDR1 reads SGHVS; CDR2 reads FQNEAQ. The CDR3 is CASSLRGGAYIDSPLHF.

According to its frequency, this clonotype is medium-sized. This chain uses TRBV6-6 with TRBJ1-1; TCRdb picks TRBD1, but there is no DNA to check that call. Germline V gene lookup returns CDR1 MNHNY and CDR2 SVGAGI (reference sequence). The CDR3 consists of 15 residues. The CDR3 sequence: CASSYYDRSNTEAFF.

Considering frequency, this clonotype is medium-sized. This chain connects TRBV5-1 to TRBJ1-5. CDR3 length: 14 residues. Germline loops: CDR1 SGHRS, CDR2 YFSETQ. CDR3 sequence reads: CASSLDGPNQPQHF.

Judged by frequency, this clonotype is large (0.1 to 1%). This chain connects TRBV28 to TRBJ2-3; TCRdb indicates TRBD1, and absent DNA this call remains unverified. This CDR3 contains 17 residues. Germline V gene lookup returns CDR1 MDHEN and CDR2 SYDVKM. CDR3 protein: CASSLSRDVVGTDTQYF.

The V and J genes are TRBV7-8 and TRBJ1-1; TCRdb names TRBD1, which stays unverified in the absence of DNA. The CDR3 consists of 20 residues. Germline CDR1 SGHVS, CDR2 FQNEAQ. CDR3 loop: CASSFYICSARGQSETEAFF.